This TCR beta chain was obtained from a study of blood T cell repertoires in COVID-19. Study in general: Italy, Spain and the United States were the sources of the convalescent and acute COVID-19 samples. T cells, B-cell-depleted T cells, or PBMCs supplied cDNA or gDNA.

With 11 bases removed from V and 6 bases from J, the gap between germline ends came to 20 bases. The CDR3 is 13 amino acids. From germline, CDR1 is MDHEN and CDR2 SYDVKM. In the authors' methods: Researchers report that nucleated cell counts were estimated from reference gene primer amplification. Sequencing was performed with immunoSEQ multiplex PCR; in TCRdb, only in-frame clones are kept and a portion is missing. Clonal size and the V and J genes are those of that table, whereas D and trimming came from the DNA. This sample carries 110,000 or so clones, 86% of them seen once, and the ten largest clones take 7.9%.

The J gene is TRBJ2-7, the V gene TRBV28; D possibly corresponds to TRBD1 (6 bases). The sample was peripheral blood. This clonotype was sampled from a man in his 70s who had recovered from COVID-19. CDR3 in DNA: TGTGCCGGCCGGGTACAGGGCAGCTCCGAGCAGTACTTC. It is translated as CAGRVQGSSEQYF.